A selection of T cell receptor beta chains follows, all from one sample in a study of T cell repertoires in cytomegalovirus infection. TCRdb reprocessed the reads via MiXCR and lists one record per CDR3 protein. The table records approximately 990,000 distinct CDR3 sequences, more than 25% of them present only once. No antigen is known for these receptors. The input for sequencing was cultured CD8+ T cells from PBMCs, taken from culture after CMV antigen stimulation. The receptors shown here come from a human donor in good health (CMV status not recorded). Some clones in this sample may be carry-over from other donors' samples. CDR3s leave out the opening cysteine and the closing phenylalanine or tryptophan.

j_call v_call cdr3_aa
TRBJ2-3 TRBV6-2/TRBV6-3 ASSFTGADTQY
TRBJ2-3 TRBV19 ASSIWAGWDTQY
TRBJ1-5 TRBV12-3/TRBV12-4 ASSYQGNSNQPQH
TRBJ2-7 TRBV24-1 ATSGKDRYYEQY
TRBJ1-1 TRBV5-4 ASSLAARGNPEAF
TRBJ1-2 TRBV19 ASSMTGGAPHSGYT
TRBJ2-5 TRBV11-3 ASSSEPQGAAETQY
TRBJ2-2 TRBV11-3 ASSIEFSGELF
TRBJ2-5 TRBV7-2 ASSITGSGETQY
TRBJ2-6 TRBV4-2 ASSQVEVGKAGANVLT
TRBJ2-5 TRBV7-2 ASSPLAGFQETQY
TRBJ2-1 TRBV19 ASSDWSSYNEQF
TRBJ2-4 TRBV27 ASSLSRDIAKNIQY
TRBJ2-1 TRBV5-6 ASSRTGISYNEQF